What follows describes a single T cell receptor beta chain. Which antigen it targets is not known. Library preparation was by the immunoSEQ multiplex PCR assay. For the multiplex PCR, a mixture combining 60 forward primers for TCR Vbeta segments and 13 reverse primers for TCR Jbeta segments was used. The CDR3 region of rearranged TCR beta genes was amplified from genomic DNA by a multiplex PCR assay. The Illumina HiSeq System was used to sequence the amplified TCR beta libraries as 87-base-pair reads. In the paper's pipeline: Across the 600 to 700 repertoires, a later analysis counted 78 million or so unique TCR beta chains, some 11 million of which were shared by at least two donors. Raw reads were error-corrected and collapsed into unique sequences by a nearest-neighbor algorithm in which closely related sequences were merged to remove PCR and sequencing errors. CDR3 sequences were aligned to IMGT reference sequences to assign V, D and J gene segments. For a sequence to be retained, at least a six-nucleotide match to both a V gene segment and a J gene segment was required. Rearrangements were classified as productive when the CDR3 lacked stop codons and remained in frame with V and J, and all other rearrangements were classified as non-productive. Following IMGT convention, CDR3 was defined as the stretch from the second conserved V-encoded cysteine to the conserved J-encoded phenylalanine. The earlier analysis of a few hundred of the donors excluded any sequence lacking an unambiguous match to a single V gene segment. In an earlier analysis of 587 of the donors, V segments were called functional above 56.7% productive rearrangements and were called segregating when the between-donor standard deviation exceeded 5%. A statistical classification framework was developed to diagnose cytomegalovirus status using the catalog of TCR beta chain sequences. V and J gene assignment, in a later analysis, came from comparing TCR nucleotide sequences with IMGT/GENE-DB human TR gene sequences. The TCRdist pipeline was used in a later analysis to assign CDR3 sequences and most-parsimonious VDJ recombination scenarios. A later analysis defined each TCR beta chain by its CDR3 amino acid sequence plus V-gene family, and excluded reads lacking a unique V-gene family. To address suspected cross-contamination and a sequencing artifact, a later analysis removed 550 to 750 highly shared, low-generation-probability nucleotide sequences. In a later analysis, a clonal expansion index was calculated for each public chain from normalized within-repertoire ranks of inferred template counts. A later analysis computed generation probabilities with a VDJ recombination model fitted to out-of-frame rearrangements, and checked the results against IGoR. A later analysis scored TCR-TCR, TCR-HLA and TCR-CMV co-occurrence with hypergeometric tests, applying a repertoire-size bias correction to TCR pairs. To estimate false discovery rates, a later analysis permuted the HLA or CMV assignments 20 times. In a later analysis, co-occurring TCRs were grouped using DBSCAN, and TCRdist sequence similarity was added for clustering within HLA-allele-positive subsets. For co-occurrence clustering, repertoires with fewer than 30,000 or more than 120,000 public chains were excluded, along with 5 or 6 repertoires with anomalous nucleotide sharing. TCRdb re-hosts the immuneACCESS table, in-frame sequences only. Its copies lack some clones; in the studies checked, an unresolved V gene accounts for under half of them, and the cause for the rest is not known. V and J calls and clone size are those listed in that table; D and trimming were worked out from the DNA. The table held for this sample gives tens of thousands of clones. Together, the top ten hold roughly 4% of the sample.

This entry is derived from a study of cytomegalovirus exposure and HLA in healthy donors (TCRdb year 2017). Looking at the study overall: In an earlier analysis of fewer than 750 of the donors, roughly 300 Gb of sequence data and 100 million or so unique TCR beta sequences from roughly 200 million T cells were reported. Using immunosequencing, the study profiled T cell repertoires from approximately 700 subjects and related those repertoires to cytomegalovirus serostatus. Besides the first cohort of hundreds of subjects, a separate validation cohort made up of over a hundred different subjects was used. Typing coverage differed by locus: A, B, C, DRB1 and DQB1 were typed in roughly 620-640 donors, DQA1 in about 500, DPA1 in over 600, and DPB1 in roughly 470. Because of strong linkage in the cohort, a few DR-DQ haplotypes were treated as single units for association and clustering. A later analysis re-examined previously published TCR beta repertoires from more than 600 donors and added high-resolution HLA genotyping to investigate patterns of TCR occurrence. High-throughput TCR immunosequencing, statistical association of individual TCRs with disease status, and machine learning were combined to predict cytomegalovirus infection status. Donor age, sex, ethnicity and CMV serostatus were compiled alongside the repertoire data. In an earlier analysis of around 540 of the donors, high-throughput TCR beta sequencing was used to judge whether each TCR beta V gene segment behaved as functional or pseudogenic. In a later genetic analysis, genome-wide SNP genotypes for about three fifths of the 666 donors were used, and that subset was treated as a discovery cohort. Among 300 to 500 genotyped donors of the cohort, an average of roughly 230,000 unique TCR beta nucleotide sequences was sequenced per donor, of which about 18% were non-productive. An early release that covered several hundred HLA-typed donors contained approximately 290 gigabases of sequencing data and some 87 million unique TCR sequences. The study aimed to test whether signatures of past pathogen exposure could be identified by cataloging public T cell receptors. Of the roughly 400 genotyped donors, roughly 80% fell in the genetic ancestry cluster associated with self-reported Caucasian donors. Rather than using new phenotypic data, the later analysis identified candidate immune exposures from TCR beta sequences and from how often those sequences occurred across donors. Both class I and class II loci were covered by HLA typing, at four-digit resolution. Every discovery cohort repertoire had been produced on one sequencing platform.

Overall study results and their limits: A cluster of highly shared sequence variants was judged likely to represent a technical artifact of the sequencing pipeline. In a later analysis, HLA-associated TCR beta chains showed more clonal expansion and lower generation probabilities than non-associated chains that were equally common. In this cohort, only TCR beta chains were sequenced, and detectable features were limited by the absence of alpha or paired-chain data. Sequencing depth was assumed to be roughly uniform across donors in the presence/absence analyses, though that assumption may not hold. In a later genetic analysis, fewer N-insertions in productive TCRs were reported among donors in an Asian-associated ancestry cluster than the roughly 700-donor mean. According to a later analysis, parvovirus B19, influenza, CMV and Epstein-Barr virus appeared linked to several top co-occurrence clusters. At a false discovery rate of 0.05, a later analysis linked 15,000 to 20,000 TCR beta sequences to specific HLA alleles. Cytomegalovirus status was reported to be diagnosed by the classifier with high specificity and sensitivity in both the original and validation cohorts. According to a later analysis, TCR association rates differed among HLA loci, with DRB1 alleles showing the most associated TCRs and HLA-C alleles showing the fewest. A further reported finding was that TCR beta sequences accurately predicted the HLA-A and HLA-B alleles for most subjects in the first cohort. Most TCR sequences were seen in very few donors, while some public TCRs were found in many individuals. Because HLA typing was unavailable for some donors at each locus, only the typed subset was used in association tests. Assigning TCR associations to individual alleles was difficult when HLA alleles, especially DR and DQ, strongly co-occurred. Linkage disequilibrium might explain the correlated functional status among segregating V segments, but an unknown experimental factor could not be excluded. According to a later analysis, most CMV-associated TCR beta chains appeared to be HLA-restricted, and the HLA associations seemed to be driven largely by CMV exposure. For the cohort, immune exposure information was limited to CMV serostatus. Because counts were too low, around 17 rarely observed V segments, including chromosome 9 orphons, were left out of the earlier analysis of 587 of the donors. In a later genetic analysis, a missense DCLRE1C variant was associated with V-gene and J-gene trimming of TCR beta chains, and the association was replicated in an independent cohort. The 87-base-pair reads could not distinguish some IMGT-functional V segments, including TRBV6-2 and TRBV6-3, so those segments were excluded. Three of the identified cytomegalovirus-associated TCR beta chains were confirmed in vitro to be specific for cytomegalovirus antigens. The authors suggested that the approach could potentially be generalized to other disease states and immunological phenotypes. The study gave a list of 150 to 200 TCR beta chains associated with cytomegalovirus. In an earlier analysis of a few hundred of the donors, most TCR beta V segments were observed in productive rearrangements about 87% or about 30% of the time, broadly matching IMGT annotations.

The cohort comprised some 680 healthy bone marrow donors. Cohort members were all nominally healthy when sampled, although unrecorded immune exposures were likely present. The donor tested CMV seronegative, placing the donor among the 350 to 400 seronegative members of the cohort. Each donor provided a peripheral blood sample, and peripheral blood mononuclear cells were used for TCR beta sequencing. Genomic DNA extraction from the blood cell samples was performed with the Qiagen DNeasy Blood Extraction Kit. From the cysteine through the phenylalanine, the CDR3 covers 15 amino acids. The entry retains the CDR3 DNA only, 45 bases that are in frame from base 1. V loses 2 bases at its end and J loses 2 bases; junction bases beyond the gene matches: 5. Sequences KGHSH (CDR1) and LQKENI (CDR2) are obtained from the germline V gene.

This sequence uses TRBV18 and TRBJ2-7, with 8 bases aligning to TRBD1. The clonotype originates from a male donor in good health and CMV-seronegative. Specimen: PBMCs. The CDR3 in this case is CASSPRTGQAYEQYF. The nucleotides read TGTGCCAGCTCACCAAGGACAGGGCAAGCCTACGAGCAGTACTTC.